This T cell receptor (beta chain) was captured in a study of blood T cell repertoires in COVID-19. Study context: Nucleic acid was either cDNA or gDNA, and it came from T cells, B-cell-depleted T cells, or PBMCs.

The CDR3 sequence is 14 residues long. Trimming stripped 5 bases from V and 7 bases from J, with 15 bases between. CDR1 is MNHEY and CDR2 is SVGEGT in the germline V gene. Authors' analysis steps: By means of reference gene primer amplification, nucleated cell counts were estimated. The data were produced by immunoSEQ multiplex PCR, yet TCRdb's version contains in-frame clones alone and is incomplete. V and J calls and clone size follow that table, whereas D and trimming were derived from the DNA. The sample has a few hundred thousand clones, about 90% seen once. This TCR was sampled from a young man who had recovered from COVID-19. The rearrangement uses TRBV6-2 or TRBV6-3 and TRBJ2-4; D is possibly TRBD1 (6 bases). The sample consisted of peripheral blood. CDR3 sequence (DNA): TGTGCCAGCAGTAGAACAGGGCAGGGGAACATTCAGTACTTC. The encoded protein is CASSRTGQGNIQYF.